These 25 T cell receptor beta chains were all obtained from the same sample, sequenced in a study of T cell repertoires in ileal Crohn's disease. The assay was immunoSEQ multiplex PCR, and TCRdb's table has in-frame clones only and misses some. The data hold about 30,000 clones, with about 81% observed a single time. Sequenced: ileal tissue. The receptors shown here come from an adult with Crohn's disease.

The chain couples TRBV29-1 to TRBJ1-1, with D maybe TRBD1 (6 bases). The CDR3 sequence is 15 residues long. V was clipped by 4 bases and J by 1 base, with 16 bases between them. Germline CDR1 reads SQVTM; CDR2 reads ANQGSEA. CDR3 amino acids: CSVASSTGANTEAFF. CDR3 in DNA: TGCAGCGTTGCCTCTTCGACAGGCGCGAACACTGAAGCTTTCTTT.

The V gene is TRBV5-1, the J gene TRBJ1-1; a weak D match, TRBD1 (5 bases). CDR1 and CDR2 from the germline V gene are SGHRS and YFSETQ. Trimming stripped 4 bases from V and 1 base from J, with 11 bases between. This CDR3 contains 14 residues. This CDR3 is CASSLGHANTEAFF. In DNA, the CDR3 is TGCGCCAGCAGCCTAGGACACGCGAACACTGAAGCTTTCTTT.

J is TRBJ2-2 and V is TRBV4-1; TRBD1 matches 7 bases. This CDR3 contains 17 residues. Per germline, CDR1 MGHRA and CDR2 YSYEKL. The ends lost 0 bases at V and 5 bases at J; junction bases unmatched: 9. CDR3 loop: CASSQDPRRGITGELFF. CDR3 sequence (DNA): TGCGCCAGCAGCCAAGATCCCCGCAGGGGGATTACCGGGGAGCTGTTTTTT.

The J gene is TRBJ1-5, the V gene TRBV2, with D unresolved. The CDR3 has 12 amino acids. V was trimmed by 3 bases and J by 3 bases, leaving 3 bases between them. Germline CDR1 is SNHLY and CDR2 is FYNNEI. The CDR3 DNA reads as TGTGCCAGCAGTGACAACAATCAGCCCCAGCATTTT. Its translation is CASSDNNQPQHF.

Only a few counts were recorded for this clone. The chain links TRBV5-1 to TRBJ1-1, with TRBD1 identical over 8 bases. The CDR3 runs 14 residues. Germline lookup yields CDR1 SGHRS and CDR2 YFSETQ. The junction had 6 bases not matched to a gene; V was cut back by 3 bases and J by 5 bases. This CDR3 reads CASSSTGGPTEAFF. The CDR3 nucleotides are TGCGCCAGCAGCTCAACAGGGGGTCCAACTGAAGCTTTCTTT. Based on the CDR3 plus reference TRBV5-1 and TRBJ1-1, the full variable domain is KAGVTQTPRYLIKTRGQQVTLSCSPISGHRSVSWYQQTPGQGLQFLFEYFSETQRNKGNFPGRFSGRQFSNSRSEMNVSTLELGDSALYLCASSSTGGPTEAFFGQGTRLTVV.

V and J are TRBV28 and TRBJ2-1, with 7 nucleotides matching TRBD1. Germline loops: CDR1 MDHEN, CDR2 SYDVKM. This CDR3 region has 15 residues. With V trimmed by 4 bases and J by 6 bases, 9 bases remained unmatched. The CDR3 region has the DNA TGTGCCAGCAGTTCCCTAGGACAGGCGTTCAATGAGCAGTTCTTC. It encodes CASSSLGQAFNEQFF.

The rearrangement uses TRBV4-1 and TRBJ2-2, with a weak D call TRBD2 (6 bases). The ends were cut back, 4 bases at V and 5 bases at J, with 17 bases in the middle. The germline V gene encodes CDR1 MGHRA and CDR2 YSYEKL. The CDR3 spans 16 residues. The CDR3: CASSLDPGALTGELFF. As DNA, the CDR3 is TGCGCCAGCAGCCTAGACCCGGGAGCCCTTACCGGGGAGCTGTTTTTT.

This chain connects TRBV4-3 to TRBJ2-2; maybe TRBD2 (5 bases). Germline CDR1 and CDR2: LGHNA and YSLEER. The V end was cut by 1 base, the J end by 5 bases, with 14 bases between. The CDR3 length is 16 residues. DNA of the CDR3: TGCGCCAGCAGCCAAGTGGCGCGGGCGCAGACCGGGGAGCTGTTTTTT. Its translation: CASSQVARAQTGELFF.

The genes are TRBV18 and TRBJ1-3, with 11 bases that match TRBD1. Germline CDR1 reads KGHSH; CDR2 reads LQKENI. V lost 2 bases, J lost 0 bases, and 0 bases stayed unmatched. The CDR3 runs 16 residues. The CDR3 region is CASSPGTGGSGNTIYF. The CDR3 DNA is TGTGCCAGCTCACCAGGGACAGGGGGCTCTGGAAACACCATATATTTT.

The gene calls are TRBV11-2 and TRBJ2-1, with a possible D match to TRBD2 (6 bases). CDR1 is SGHAT, CDR2 FQNNGV, per germline. V was pared by 3 bases and J by 0 bases, with 9 bases between. The CDR3 spans 15 residues. The CDR3 loop is CASSFGGSSYNEQFF. The CDR3 coding sequence is TGTGCCAGCAGCTTCGGGGGAAGCTCCTACAATGAGCAGTTCTTC.

This clone was detected only once. The genes are TRBV9 and TRBJ2-5, with D perhaps TRBD1 (6 bases). CDR1 SGDLS and CDR2 YYNGEE come from the germline V gene. The CDR3 extends over 15 amino acids. Deletions cut 4 bases from V and 5 bases from J, with 18 bases between. CDR3 in DNA: TGTGCCAGCAGCTCGGGACATGTGGGAATGGAGACCCAGTACTTC. Its translation is CASSSGHVGMETQYF.

The gene calls are TRBV9 and TRBJ1-1; D might be TRBD1 (5 bases). Trimming cost V 0 bases and J 8 bases, with 11 bases left between them. This CDR3 is built from 13 residues. The germline CDR1 and CDR2 sequences are SGDLS and YYNGEE. The CDR3 DNA reads as TGTGCCAGCAGCGTAGCCAGGGCCTCAGAAGCTTTCTTT. This encodes CASSVARASEAFF.

In regard to this clone: This sample includes further DNA sequences coding for the same CDR3. The chain uses TRBV6-6 and TRBJ1-2; TRBD1 matches 7 bases. The J segment lost 4 bases and the V segment lost 4 bases, leaving 6 bases of the junction unmatched. The CDR3 consists of 14 residues. The germline V gene has CDR1 MNHNY and CDR2 SVGAGI (reference sequence). Here the CDR3 reads CASSSQGVAYGYTF. In nucleotides, the CDR3 is TGTGCCAGCAGTTCCCAGGGGGTTGCCTATGGCTACACCTTC.

The chain links TRBV2 to TRBJ2-4, with a tentative D call TRBD1 (6 bases). The CDR3 runs 15 residues. The V and J ends lost 2 bases and 9 bases respectively, with 17 bases between them. Germline CDR1 SNHLY, CDR2 FYNNEI. The CDR3 region is CASSERGSWYGIQYF. CDR3 nucleotide sequence: TGTGCCAGCAGTGAAAGGGGGTCTTGGTACGGCATTCAGTACTTC.

The CDR3: CASSPPSGTENEAFF. CDR3 nucleotides: TGTGCCAGCTCACCACCTAGCGGGACAGAGAATGAAGCTTTCTTT. The rearrangement links TRBV18 to TRBJ1-1, with 7 bases that match TRBD1. CDR3 length: 15 amino acids. After removal of 0 bases from V and 7 bases from J, the junction contained 8 bases not matched to a gene. Germline CDR1 is KGHSH and CDR2 is LQKENI.

The V and J genes are TRBV5-1 and TRBJ1-4, with D possibly being TRBD1 (5 bases). The germline CDR1 and CDR2 sequences are SGHRS and YFSETQ. The CDR3 runs to 13 residues. Trimming removed 9 bases at V and 7 bases at J, with 16 bases between. CDR3 sequence: CATRGTNSEKLFF. CDR3 DNA: TGCGCCACCCGGGGGACTAATAGTGAAAAACTGTTTTTT.

This rearrangement joins TRBV7-9 to TRBJ2-2; D perhaps matches TRBD1 (5 bases). V lost 6 bases and J lost 6, with 14 bases in between. CDR1 is SEHNR and CDR2 is FQNEAQ in the germline V gene (reference sequence). This CDR3 comprises 14 residues. For the CDR3, the DNA is TGTGCCAGCAGACCTTCAGGGTTGGCCGGGGAGCTGTTTTTT. As protein: CASRPSGLAGELFF.

This clone has only one observation. The chain links TRBV29-1 to TRBJ2-1; the D gene is possibly TRBD2 (6 bases). Trimming removed 8 bases from V and 0 bases from J, with 14 bases in between. Per germline, CDR1 SQVTM and CDR2 ANQGSEA. This CDR3 spans 14 amino acids. CDR3: CSSQGGVSYNEQFF. As DNA, the CDR3 is TGCAGCTCCCAAGGCGGGGTCTCCTACAATGAGCAGTTCTTC.

This chain links TRBV21-1 with TRBJ1-5; the listed D gene, TRBD1, was not tested against the DNA. TRBV21-1 is described as a pseudogene. The CDR3 has 18 amino acids. The CDR3 loop is CASSKGNRDRESNQPQHF. DNA for the CDR3: TGTGCCAGCAGCAAAGGAAACCGGGACAGGGAAAGCAATCAGCCCCAGCATTTT.

The chain recombines TRBV27 with TRBJ1-5; no clear D gene. Germline CDR1 and CDR2: MNHEY and SMNVEV (reference sequence). Trimming removed 1 base from V and 6 bases from J, with 10 bases in between. CDR3 length: 14 amino acids. In DNA form, the CDR3 reads TGTGCCAGCAGTTTATTCGGAGTGGGTCAGCCCCAGCATTTT. Amino acid sequence: CASSLFGVGQPQHF.

This clone was recorded a few times. V is TRBV6-6 and J is TRBJ1-6; TRBD1 matches 8 bases. CDR3 size: 15 residues. The J segment lost 8 bases and the V segment lost 6 bases, leaving 9 bases of the junction unmatched. CDR1 is MNHNY, CDR2 SVGAGI, per germline (reference sequence). This CDR3 is CASSTDRDRYSPLHF. DNA for the CDR3: TGTGCCAGCAGCACGGACCGGGACAGGTATTCACCCCTCCACTTT.

This chain connects TRBV6-5 to TRBJ2-7, with TRBD1 matching over 7 bases. Germline-derived CDR1 and CDR2 are MNHEY and SVGAGI. The CDR3 is made up of 14 amino acids. V lost 5 bases, J lost 5 bases, and 9 bases stayed unmatched. The CDR3 is CASSIETGNHEQYF. The CDR3 DNA sequence: TGTGCCAGCAGTATCGAGACAGGGAACCACGAGCAGTACTTC.

This clone turned up a few times. The J gene is TRBJ2-7, the V gene TRBV2; possibly TRBD2 for D (5 bases). This CDR3 has 13 amino acids. Deletions cut 4 bases from V and 3 bases from J, with 10 bases between. Germline loops: CDR1 SNHLY, CDR2 FYNNEI. The CDR3 loop reads CASSGGRGYEQYF. CDR3 bases: TGTGCCAGCAGTGGGGGTCGGGGCTACGAGCAGTACTTC.

The chain carries TRBV9 and TRBJ2-2; D may be TRBD1 (6 bases). The CDR3 totals 15 residues. V gave up 3 bases and J gave up 1 base, with 10 bases separating them. Germline V gene sequence: CDR1 SGDLS, CDR2 YYNGEE. CDR3 nucleotides: TGTGCCAGCAGCGAGAGGACAGTGAACACCGGGGAGCTGTTTTTT. Translation: CASSERTVNTGELFF.

CDR3 bases: TGTGCCAGCAGCATCACTAGCGGGGGGGCCGGGAACATTCAGTACTTC. This gives the protein CASSITSGGAGNIQYF. V gene TRBV9 combines with J gene TRBJ2-4; 13 bases line up with TRBD2. V shed 4 bases, J shed 7 bases, and the junction held 8 bases outside the gene matches. The CDR3 contains 16 residues. Germline assignment: CDR1 SGDLS and CDR2 YYNGEE.